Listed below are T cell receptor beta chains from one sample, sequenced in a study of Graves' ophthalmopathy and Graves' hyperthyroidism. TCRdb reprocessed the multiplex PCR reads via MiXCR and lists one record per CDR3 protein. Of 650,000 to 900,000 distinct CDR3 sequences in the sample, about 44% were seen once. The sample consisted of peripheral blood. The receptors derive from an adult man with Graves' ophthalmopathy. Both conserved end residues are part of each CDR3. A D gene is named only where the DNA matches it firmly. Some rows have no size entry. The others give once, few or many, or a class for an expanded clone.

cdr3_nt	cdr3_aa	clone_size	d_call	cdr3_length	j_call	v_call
TGTGCCACCAGCAGAGGACAAGGCGAGACCCAGTACTTC	CATSRGQGETQYF	many	.	13	TRBJ2-5	TRBV15
TGTGCCAGCAGCGTAGCGGGGGACAGAGGGATTGGTTCACCCCTCCACTTT	CASSVAGDRGIGSPLHF	.	TRBD1	17	TRBJ1-6	TRBV9
TGTGCCAGTAGTATTATTGGGGACTCCAGGGAGACCCAGTACTTC	CASSIIGDSRETQYF	many	.	15	TRBJ2-5	TRBV19
TGTGCCAGTAGTATTCGCCGGGGACTGAACACTGAAGCTTTCTTT	CASSIRRGLNTEAFF	many	.	15	TRBJ1-1	TRBV19
TGCAGCCCTTCCGGGACAGGGATCGACTATGGCTACACCTTC	CSPSGTGIDYGYTF	.	TRBD1	14	TRBJ1-2	TRBV29-1
TGTGCCAGCCGAAGGAGGGGGAGCAACTACGAGCAGTACTTC	CASRRRGSNYEQYF	.	.	14	TRBJ2-7	TRBV7-2
TGTGCCAGCAGTTTTGAGTCAGGCTCCTACGAGCAGTACTTC	CASSFESGSYEQYF	few	.	14	TRBJ2-7	TRBV12-3/TRBV12-4
TGCAGTGCTAGTAGAGGGAACCAAGAGACCCAATACTTC	CSASRGNQETQYF	.	.	13	TRBJ2-5	TRBV20-1
TGTGCCAGCAGCTTGGACAGGGGGTACACAGATACGCAGTATTTT	CASSLDRGYTDTQYF	few	TRBD1	15	TRBJ2-3	TRBV7-3
TGTGCCAGCAGCCCTTGGAGCAACACTGAAGCTTTCTTT	CASSPWSNTEAFF	.	.	13	TRBJ1-1	TRBV7-9
TGTGCCAGCAGCCAATCCGGACAGGGTGAAGGCTATGGCTACACCTTC	CASSQSGQGEGYGYTF	.	TRBD1	16	TRBJ1-2	TRBV12-3/TRBV12-4
TGTGCCAGCAGCCCTATCCGCTCTGGAAACACCATATATTTT	CASSPIRSGNTIYF	.	.	14	TRBJ1-3	TRBV11-2
TGCAGCGTTGTTGCAGAGAACACCGGGGAGCTGTTTTTT	CSVVAENTGELFF	many	.	13	TRBJ2-2	TRBV29-1
TGTGCCAGCAGCCAGATGGACTCTGGGGACGCAGAGCAGTACTTC	CASSQMDSGDAEQYF	few	.	15	TRBJ2-7	TRBV7-2
TGTGCCACCAGCAGAGCTCGGGGAGGTCGCGAGCAGTACTTC	CATSRARGGREQYF	.	.	14	TRBJ2-7	TRBV15
TGTGCCACCAGCAGAGAGGGGGGACCTAGCAATCAGCCCCAGCATTTT	CATSREGGPSNQPQHF	few	.	16	TRBJ1-5	TRBV15
TGCAGCGTTGAAGATTTTGAGGGGCCTGAAGCTTTCTTT	CSVEDFEGPEAFF	many	.	13	TRBJ1-1	TRBV29-1
TGTGCCAGCAGCCTCGATATGAACGCTGAAGCTTTCTTT	CASSLDMNAEAFF	.	.	13	TRBJ1-1	TRBV14
TGTGCCAGCAGCACTACTCTCGGGGGCAATGAAAAACTGTTTTTT	CASSTTLGGNEKLFF	.	.	15	TRBJ1-4	TRBV7-9
TGTGCCAGCAGCTTAACTCAGGGCCCTAATTCACCCCTCCACTTT	CASSLTQGPNSPLHF	many	.	15	TRBJ1-6	TRBV7-6
TGTGCCAGCTGGGGGGAGGGCTACAGGGTCGCTGAAGCTTTCTTT	CASWGEGYRVAEAFF	.	.	15	TRBJ1-1	TRBV7-9
TGTGCCAGCAGACTTGGGGCCTACGAGCAGTACTTC	CASRLGAYEQYF	.	.	12	TRBJ2-7	TRBV12-3/TRBV12-4
TGTGCCAGCAGTTCCCGGGGATCGTCTGAAGCTTTCTTT	CASSSRGSSEAFF	.	.	13	TRBJ1-1	TRBV28
TGTGCCAGCAGTGGGACAGGGGGTCTGTCTTCTCAAACTGAAGCTTTCTTT	CASSGTGGLSSQTEAFF	few	TRBD1	17	TRBJ1-1	TRBV2
TGTGCCAGCAGTAGTCCGCTGACAGGGACTGAAGCTTTCTTT	CASSSPLTGTEAFF	few	TRBD1	14	TRBJ1-1	TRBV25-1